This T cell receptor beta chain was captured by sequencing in a study of radiotherapy plus CTLA-4 blockade in lung cancer. Alongside CTLA-4 blockade with ipilimumab, patients with chemo-refractory metastatic non-small-cell lung cancer received focal radiation. Findings and caveats of the study: TCR clones from tumors expanded in blood after radiotherapy plus ipilimumab.

Measured with immunoSEQ multiplex PCR; TCRdb has only the in-frame clones, and not every one. The profile covers about 77,000 clones, with roughly 80% appearing a single time and 9.9% taken by the ten largest. The CDR3 sequence is 16 residues long. V dropped 2 bases and J dropped 0; count of bases not matched to a gene: 3. Per the germline V gene, CDR1 is KGHSH and CDR2 is LQKENI. As concerns this clone: Its target is unknown.

This TCR was recovered from a human donor with non-small cell lung cancer whose response to radiotherapy plus ipilimumab could not be evaluated. This specimen consisted of peripheral blood, obtained from a patient treated with radiotherapy plus ipilimumab. The J gene is TRBJ2-2, the V gene TRBV18, with 7 nucleotides matching TRBD2. CDR3 DNA: TGTGCCAGCTCACCAGAACTAGCGACGAACACCGGGGAGCTGTTTTTT. It specifies CASSPELATNTGELFF. Full variable domain (outside the CDR3, taken from reference TRBV18 and TRBJ2-2): NAGVMQNPRHLVRRRGQEARLRCSPMKGHSHVYWYRQLPEEGLKFMVYLQKENIIDESGMPKERFSAEFPKEGPSILRIQQVVRGDSAAYFCASSPELATNTGELFFGEGSRLTVL.